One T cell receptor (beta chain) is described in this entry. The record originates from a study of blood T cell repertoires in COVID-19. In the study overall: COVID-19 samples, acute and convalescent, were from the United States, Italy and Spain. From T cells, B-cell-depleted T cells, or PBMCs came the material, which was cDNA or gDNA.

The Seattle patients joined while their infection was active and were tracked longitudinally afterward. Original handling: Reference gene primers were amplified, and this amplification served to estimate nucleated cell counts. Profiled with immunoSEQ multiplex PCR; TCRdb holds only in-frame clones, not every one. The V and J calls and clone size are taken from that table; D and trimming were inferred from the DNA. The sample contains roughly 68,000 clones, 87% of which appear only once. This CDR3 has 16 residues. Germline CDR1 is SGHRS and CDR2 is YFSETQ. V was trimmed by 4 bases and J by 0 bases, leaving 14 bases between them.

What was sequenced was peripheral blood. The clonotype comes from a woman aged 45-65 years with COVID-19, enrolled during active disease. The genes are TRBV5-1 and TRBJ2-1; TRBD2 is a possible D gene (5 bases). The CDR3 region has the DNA TGCGCCAGCAGCCCACGAGCGGTTAGCTCCTACAATGAGCAGTTCTTC. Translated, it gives CASSPRAVSSYNEQFF.